The present entry profiles one T cell receptor beta chain with its context. This record comes from a study of cytotoxic CD8 clonotypes in ibrutinib-treated CLL. Study-level information: Patients gave response samples after a median about 12 months of treatment, range 6 to 36.

CDR1 and CDR2 from the germline V gene are MNHEY and SMNVEV (reference sequence). The CDR3 has 13 amino acids. The ends were cut back, 8 bases at V and 0 bases at J, with 10 bases in the middle. Researchers set a sequencing depth target of 1 in 200,000 to 1 in 1 million T cells. The method was immunoSEQ multiplex PCR; TCRdb's version includes in-frame clones alone and lacks a portion of them. The sample lists approximately 70,000 clones; 80% were seen once. The J gene is TRBJ2-5, the V gene TRBV27; no firm D call. The clonotype originates from a human donor with chronic lymphocytic leukemia. The sample was PBMCs, taken at disease progression, from a patient treated with ibrutinib. CDR3 protein: CASGQSYQETQYF. The CDR3 DNA is TGTGCCAGCGGGCAGTCGTACCAAGAGACCCAGTACTTC.